This TCR beta chain is drawn from a study of neoadjuvant nivolumab and ipilimumab in lung cancer. The study, taken as a whole, reports: Resected-tumor TCR richness correlated positively with pretherapy blood richness.

The repertoire was sequenced with immunoSEQ multiplex PCR; TCRdb's copy has only in-frame clones and lacks some. Seen here are several thousand clones, around 90% observed once, and the top ten hold 2% to 3%. This clone was detected a few times. Its antigen is not known. The V and J ends lost 1 base and 15 bases, in that order; junction bases with no gene match: 10. The CDR3 consists of 15 residues. Per the germline V gene, CDR1 is MNHEY and CDR2 is SMNVEV (reference sequence). The chain joins TRBV27 to TRBJ2-1; 12 bases agree with TRBD2. Here the sequenced sample was tumor tissue, taken after neoadjuvant nivolumab, alone or with ipilimumab, at or shortly before surgery. This sequence was found in an adult with non-small cell lung cancer. Some clones in this sample may be carry-over from other donors' samples. CDR3 protein: CASSLLASGRAPPFF. DNA for the CDR3: TGTGCCAGCAGTTTATTGGCTAGCGGGAGGGCCCCCCCGTTCTTC.